This T cell receptor beta chain derives from a study of blood T cell repertoires in COVID-19. About the research overall: Some COVID-19 samples were acute and others convalescent; all came from the United States, Italy and Spain. The cDNA or gDNA used as material had been derived from T cells, B-cell-depleted T cells, or PBMCs.

In its sample, this clone was seen once. In germline, CDR1 is KGHSH, CDR2 LQKENI. J gave up 7 bases and V 5 bases, and 2 bases lay outside the gene matches. The CDR3 runs 13 residues. Methods used by the authors: Estimated nucleated cell counts came from reference gene primer amplification. Method: immunoSEQ multiplex PCR; TCRdb's copy keeps in-frame clones and lacks some. That table supplies the V and J calls and clone size; D and trimming were determined from the DNA. The table records about 260,000 clones, 84% of them present only once. This clonotype originated in a human donor in a cohort sampled during active COVID-19. Sequencing input: peripheral blood. This sequence joins TRBV18 and TRBJ1-6; the match to TRBD1 covers 7 bases. CDR3 DNA sequence: TGTGCCAGCTCATCGACAGGGAATTCACCCCTCCACTTT. It is translated as CASSSTGNSPLHF. Full variable domain (outside the CDR3, taken from reference TRBV18 and TRBJ1-6): NAGVMQNPRHLVRRRGQEARLRCSPMKGHSHVYWYRQLPEEGLKFMVYLQKENIIDESGMPKERFSAEFPKEGPSILRIQQVVRGDSAAYFCASSSTGNSPLHFGNGTRLTVT.